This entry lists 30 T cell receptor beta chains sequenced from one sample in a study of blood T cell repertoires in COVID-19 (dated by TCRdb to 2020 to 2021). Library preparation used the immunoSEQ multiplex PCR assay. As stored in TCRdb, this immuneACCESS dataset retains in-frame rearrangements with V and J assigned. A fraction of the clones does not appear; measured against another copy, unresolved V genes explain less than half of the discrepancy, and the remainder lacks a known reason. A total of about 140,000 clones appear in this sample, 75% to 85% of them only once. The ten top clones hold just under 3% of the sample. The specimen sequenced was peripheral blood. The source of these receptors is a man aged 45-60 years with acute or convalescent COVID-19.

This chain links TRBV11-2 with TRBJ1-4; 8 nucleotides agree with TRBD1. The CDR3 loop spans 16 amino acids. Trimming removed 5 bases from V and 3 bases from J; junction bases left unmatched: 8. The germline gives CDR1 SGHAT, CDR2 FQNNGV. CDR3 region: CASSPTGGAANEKLFF. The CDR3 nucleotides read TGTGCCAGCAGCCCAACAGGGGGAGCGGCTAATGAAAAACTGTTTTTT.

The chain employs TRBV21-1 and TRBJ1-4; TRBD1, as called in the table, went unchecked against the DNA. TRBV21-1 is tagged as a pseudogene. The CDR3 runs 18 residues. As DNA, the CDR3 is TGTGCCAGCAGCAAAGCCTTAGTACTAGGGACAGGGACTGAAAAACTGTTTTTT. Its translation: CASSKALVLGTGTEKLFF.

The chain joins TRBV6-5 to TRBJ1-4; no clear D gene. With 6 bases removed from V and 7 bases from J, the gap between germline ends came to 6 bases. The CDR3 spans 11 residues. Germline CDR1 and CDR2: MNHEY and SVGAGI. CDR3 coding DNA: TGTGCCAGCAGCCTCGGTGAAAAACTGTTTTTT. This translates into CASSLGEKLFF.

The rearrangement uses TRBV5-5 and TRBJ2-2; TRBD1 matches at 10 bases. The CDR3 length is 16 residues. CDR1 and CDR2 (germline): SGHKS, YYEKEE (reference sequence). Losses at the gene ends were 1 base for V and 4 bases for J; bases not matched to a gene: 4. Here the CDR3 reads CASSLPRTGGTGELFF. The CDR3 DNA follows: TGTGCCAGCAGCTTGCCAAGGACAGGGGGCACCGGGGAGCTGTTTTTT.

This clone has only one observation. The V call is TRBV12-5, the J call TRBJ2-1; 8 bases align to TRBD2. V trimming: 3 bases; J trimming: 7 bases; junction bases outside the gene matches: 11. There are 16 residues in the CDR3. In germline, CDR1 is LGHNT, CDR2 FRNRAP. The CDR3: CASGFRGGGSGNEQFF. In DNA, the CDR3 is TGTGCTAGTGGTTTTAGAGGCGGGGGGTCGGGGAATGAGCAGTTCTTC.

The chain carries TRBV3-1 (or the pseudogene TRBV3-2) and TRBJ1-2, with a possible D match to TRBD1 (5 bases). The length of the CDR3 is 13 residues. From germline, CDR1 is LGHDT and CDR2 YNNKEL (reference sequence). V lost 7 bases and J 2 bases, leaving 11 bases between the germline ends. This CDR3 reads CASTGEGNYGYTF. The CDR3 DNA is TGTGCCAGCACGGGGGAGGGGAACTATGGCTACACCTTC.

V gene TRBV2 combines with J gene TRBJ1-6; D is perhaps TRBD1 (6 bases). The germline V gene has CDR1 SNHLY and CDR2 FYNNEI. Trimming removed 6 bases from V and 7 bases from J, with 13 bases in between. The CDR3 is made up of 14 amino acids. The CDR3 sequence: CASRPTGQNSPLHF. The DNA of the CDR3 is TGTGCCAGCAGGCCGACAGGTCAAAATTCACCCCTCCACTTT. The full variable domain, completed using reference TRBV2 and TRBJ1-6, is EPEVTQTPSHQVTQMGQEVILRCVPISNHLYFYWYRQILGQKVEFLVSFYNNEISEKSEIFDDQFSVERPDGSNFTLKIRSTKLEDSAMYFCASRPTGQNSPLHFGNGTRLTVT.

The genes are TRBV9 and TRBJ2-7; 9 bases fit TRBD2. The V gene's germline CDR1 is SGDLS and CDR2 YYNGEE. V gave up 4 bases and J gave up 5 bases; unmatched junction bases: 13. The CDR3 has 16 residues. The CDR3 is CASSPAGGEGNHEQYF. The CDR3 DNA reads TGTGCCAGCAGCCCAGCGGGAGGAGAAGGGAACCACGAGCAGTACTTC.

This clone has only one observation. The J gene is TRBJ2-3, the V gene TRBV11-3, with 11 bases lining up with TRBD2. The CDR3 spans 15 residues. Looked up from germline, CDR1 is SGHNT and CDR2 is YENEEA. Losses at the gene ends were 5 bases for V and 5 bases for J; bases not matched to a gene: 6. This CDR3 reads CASSLTSGRIDTQYF. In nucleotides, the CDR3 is TGTGCCAGCAGCCTAACTAGCGGGAGAATAGATACGCAGTATTTT. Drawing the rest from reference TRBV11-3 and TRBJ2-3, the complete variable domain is EAGVVQSPRYKIIEKKQPVAFWCNPISGHNTLYWYLQNLGQGPELLIRYENEEAVDDSQLPKDRFSAERLKGVDSTLKIQPAELGDSAVYLCASSLTSGRIDTQYFGPGTRLTVL.

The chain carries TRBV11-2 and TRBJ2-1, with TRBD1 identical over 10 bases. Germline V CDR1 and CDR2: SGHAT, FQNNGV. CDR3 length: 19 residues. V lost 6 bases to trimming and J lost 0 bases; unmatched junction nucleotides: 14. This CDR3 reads CASSRPGQGPSGSYNEQFF. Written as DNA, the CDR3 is TGTGCCAGCAGTCGACCGGGACAGGGGCCAAGCGGCTCCTACAATGAGCAGTTCTTC.

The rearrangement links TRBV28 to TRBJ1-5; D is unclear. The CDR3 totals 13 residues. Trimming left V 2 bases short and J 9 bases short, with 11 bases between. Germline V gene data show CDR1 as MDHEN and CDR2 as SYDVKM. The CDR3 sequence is CASSLTPSRPQHF. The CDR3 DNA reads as TGTGCCAGCAGTTTAACACCATCCCGGCCCCAGCATTTT.

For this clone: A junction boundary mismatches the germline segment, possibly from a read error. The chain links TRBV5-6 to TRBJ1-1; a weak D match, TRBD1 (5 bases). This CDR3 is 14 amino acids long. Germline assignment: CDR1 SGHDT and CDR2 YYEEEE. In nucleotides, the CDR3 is TGTGCCAGCAGCTCGTACGGGACTCTCTCTGAGGCTTTCTTT. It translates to CASSSYGTLSEAFF.

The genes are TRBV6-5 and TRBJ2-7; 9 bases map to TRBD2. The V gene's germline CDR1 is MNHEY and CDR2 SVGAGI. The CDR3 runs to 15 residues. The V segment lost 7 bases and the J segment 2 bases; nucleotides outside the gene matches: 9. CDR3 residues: CASKKDPSGTYEQYF. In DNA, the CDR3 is TGTGCCAGCAAAAAAGATCCTAGCGGGACCTACGAGCAGTACTTC.

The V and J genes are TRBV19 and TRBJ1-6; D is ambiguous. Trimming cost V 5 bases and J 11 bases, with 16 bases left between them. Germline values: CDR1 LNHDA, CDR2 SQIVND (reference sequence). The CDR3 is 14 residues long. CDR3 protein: CASSPAIGSPPLHF. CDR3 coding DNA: TGTGCCAGTAGTCCCGCAATAGGGAGTCCACCCCTCCACTTT.

The DNA for the CDR3 is TGTGCCAGCGGTAGCGGGGTCCTCGGGGAGCTGTTTTTT. Amino acids: CASGSGVLGELFF. The V and J genes are TRBV3-1 (or the pseudogene TRBV3-2) and TRBJ2-2; TRBD2 matches at 8 bases. This CDR3 comprises 13 residues. Germline V gives CDR1 LGHDT, CDR2 YNNKEL (reference sequence). V trimming: 8 bases; J trimming: 7 bases; junction bases outside the gene matches: 6.

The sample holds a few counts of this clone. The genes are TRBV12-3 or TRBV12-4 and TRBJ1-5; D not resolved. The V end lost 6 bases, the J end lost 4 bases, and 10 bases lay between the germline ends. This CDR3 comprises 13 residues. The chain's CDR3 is CASSVTENQPQHF. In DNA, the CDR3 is TGTGCCAGCAGCGTTACAGAGAATCAGCCCCAGCATTTT.

The CDR3 reads CAIWAGTGIETQYF. The CDR3 DNA follows: TGTGCCATCTGGGCCGGGACAGGAATAGAGACCCAGTACTTC. The chain recombines TRBV10-3 with TRBJ2-5; TRBD1 matches 8 bases. Unmatched junction bases numbered 9, after V lost 8 bases and J lost 4 bases. The length of the CDR3 is 14 residues. Per germline, CDR1 ENHRY and CDR2 SYGVKD.

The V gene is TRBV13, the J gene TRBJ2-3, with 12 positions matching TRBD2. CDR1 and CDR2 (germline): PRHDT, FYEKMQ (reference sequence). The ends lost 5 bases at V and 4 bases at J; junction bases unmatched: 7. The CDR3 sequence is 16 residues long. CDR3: CASSQRLAGAADTQYF. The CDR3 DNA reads TGTGCCAGCAGCCAAAGACTAGCGGGGGCAGCAGATACGCAGTATTTT.

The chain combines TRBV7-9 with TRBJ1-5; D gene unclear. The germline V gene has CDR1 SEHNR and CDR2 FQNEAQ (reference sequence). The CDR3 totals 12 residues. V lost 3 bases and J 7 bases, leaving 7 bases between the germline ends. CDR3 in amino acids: CASSFGRQPQHF. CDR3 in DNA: TGTGCCAGCAGCTTTGGCAGGCAGCCCCAGCATTTT.

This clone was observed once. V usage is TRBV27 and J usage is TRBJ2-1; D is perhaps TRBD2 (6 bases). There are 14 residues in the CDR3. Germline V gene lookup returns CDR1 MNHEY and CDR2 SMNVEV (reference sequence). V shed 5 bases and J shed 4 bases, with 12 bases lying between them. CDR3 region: CASSLGTSYNEQFF. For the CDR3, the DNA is TGTGCCAGCAGTCTCGGGACTTCTTACAATGAGCAGTTCTTC.

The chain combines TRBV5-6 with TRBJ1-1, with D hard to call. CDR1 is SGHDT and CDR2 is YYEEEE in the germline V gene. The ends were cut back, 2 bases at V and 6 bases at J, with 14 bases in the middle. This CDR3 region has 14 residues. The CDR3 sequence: CASSFGGTYAEAFF. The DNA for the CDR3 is TGTGCCAGCAGCTTTGGAGGCACATACGCTGAAGCTTTCTTT.

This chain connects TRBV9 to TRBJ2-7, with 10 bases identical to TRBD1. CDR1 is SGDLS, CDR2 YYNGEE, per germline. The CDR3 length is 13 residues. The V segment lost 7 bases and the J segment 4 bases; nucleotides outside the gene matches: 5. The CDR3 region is CASGGDRGYEQYF. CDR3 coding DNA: TGTGCCAGCGGGGGGGACAGGGGATACGAGCAGTACTTC.

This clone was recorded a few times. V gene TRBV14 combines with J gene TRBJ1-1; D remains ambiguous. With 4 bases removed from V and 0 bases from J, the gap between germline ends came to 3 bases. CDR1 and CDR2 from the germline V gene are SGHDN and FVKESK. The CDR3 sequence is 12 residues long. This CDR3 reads CASSLMNTEAFF. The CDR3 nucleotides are TGTGCCAGCAGCCTTATGAACACTGAAGCTTTCTTT.

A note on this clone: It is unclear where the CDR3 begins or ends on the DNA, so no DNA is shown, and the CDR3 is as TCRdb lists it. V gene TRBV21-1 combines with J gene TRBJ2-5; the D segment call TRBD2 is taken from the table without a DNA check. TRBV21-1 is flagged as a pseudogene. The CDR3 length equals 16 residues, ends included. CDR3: CASSKDWASGSQTQYF.

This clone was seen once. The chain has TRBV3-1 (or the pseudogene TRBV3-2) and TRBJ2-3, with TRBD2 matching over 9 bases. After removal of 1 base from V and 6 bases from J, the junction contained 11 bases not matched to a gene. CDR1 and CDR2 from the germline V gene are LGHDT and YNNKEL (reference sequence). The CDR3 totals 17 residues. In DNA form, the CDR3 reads TGTGCCAGCAGCCAAGTGGGACTAGCAGACGACCCGGATACGCAGTATTTT. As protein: CASSQVGLADDPDTQYF.

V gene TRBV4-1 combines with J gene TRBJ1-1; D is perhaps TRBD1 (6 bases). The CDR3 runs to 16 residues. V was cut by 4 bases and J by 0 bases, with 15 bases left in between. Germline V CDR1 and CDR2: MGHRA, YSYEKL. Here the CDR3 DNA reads TGCGCCAGCAGCCCCTACCCGGGACATATGAACACTGAAGCTTTCTTT. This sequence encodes CASSPYPGHMNTEAFF.

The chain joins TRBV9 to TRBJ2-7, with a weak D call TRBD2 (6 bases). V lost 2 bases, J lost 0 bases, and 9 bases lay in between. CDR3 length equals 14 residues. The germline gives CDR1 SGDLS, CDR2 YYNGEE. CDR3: CASSVGTHSYEQYF. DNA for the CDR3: TGTGCCAGCAGCGTTGGGACTCACTCCTACGAGCAGTACTTC.

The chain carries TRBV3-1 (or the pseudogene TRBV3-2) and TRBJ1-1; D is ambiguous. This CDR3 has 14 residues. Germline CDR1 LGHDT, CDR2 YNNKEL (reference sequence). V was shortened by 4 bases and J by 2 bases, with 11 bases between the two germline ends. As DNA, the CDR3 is TGTGCCAGCAGCCCAACCACAAAAAACACTGAAGCTTTCTTT. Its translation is CASSPTTKNTEAFF.

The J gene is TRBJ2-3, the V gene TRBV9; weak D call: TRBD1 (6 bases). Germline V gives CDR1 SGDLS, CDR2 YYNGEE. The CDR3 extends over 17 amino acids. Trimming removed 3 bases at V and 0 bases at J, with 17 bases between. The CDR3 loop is CASSAGVDSASTDTQYF. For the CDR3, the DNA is TGTGCCAGCAGCGCTGGGGTGGACAGTGCTAGCACAGATACGCAGTATTTT.

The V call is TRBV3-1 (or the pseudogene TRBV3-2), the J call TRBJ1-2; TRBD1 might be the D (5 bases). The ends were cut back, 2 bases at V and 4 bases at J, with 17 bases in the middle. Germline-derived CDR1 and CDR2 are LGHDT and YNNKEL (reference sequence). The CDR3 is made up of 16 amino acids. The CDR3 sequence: CASSQSRWGGTYGYTF. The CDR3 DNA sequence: TGTGCCAGCAGCCAATCACGATGGGGGGGTACCTATGGCTACACCTTC.